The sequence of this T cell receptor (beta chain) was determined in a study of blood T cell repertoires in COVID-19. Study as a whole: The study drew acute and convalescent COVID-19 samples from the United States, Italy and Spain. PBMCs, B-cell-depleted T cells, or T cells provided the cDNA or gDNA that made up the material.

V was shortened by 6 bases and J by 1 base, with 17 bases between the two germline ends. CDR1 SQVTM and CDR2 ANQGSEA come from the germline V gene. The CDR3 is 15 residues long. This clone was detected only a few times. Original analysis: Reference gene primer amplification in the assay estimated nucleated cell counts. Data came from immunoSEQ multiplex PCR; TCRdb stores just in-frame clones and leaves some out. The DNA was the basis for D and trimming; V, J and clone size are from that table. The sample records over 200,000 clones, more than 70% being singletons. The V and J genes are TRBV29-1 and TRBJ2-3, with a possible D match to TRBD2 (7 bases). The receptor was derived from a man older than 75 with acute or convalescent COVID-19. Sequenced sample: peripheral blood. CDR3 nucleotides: TGCAGCGTCGCCAAGGGGGGGTTCGGCACAGATACGCAGTATTTT. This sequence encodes CSVAKGGFGTDTQYF.